This TCR beta chain originates from a study of CD8+ T cells in alopecia areata. Study at large: Treated patients were dosed with oral tofacitinib, taking 5 to 10 mg twice daily.

Treatment here: oral pan-JAK inhibitor, 5-10 mg twice daily. Following extraction, RNA underwent reverse transcription to cDNA, which served as the sequencing template. Measured with immunoSEQ multiplex PCR; TCRdb has only the in-frame clones, and not every one. Here the sample spans under 95,000 clones, around 71% being singletons. The CDR3 consists of 15 residues. Trimming left V 1 base short and J 5 bases short, with 15 bases between. CDR1 is SEHNR and CDR2 is FQNEAQ in the germline V gene (reference sequence). The starting material was CD8+ T cells sorted from blood, obtained between weeks 44 and 45, from a patient treated with tofacitinib. V is TRBV7-9 and J is TRBJ2-7; D remains unclear. The receptor's source is a human donor with alopecia areata. CDR3 nucleotide sequence: TGTGCCAGCAGCTTAGGCGCCGGGTCAGGTGACGAGCAGTACTTC. Translating gives CASSLGAGSGDEQYF. Filled out from reference TRBV7-9 and TRBJ2-7, the complete variable domain reads DTGVSQNPRHKITKRGQNVTFRCDPISEHNRLYWYRQTLGQGPEFLTYFQNEAQLEKSRLLSDRFSAERPKGSFSTLEIQRTEQGDSAMYLCASSLGAGSGDEQYFGPGTRLTVT.